This entry lists 32 T cell receptor beta chains sequenced from one sample in a study of vaccination and CD4 T cells after COVID-19. These TCRs are of unknown antigen specificity. Treatment given: approximately 11-day PBMC culture with coronavirus spike peptide pools or control peptides (ViraFEST assay). CD4+ T cells that had been cultured provided DNA sequenced with the Oncomine TCR Beta short-read assay. One entry per CDR3 protein, called by TCRdb with MiXCR from the PCR reads. The sample has around 13,000 distinct CDR3 sequences; roughly 36% are singletons. The material sequenced was cultured CD4+ T cells from blood. These receptors originate from a human donor with COVID-19.

This clonotype was seen only a few times. The rearrangement joins TRBV20-1 to TRBJ1-3, with TRBD1 matching over 11 bases. The germline V gene encodes CDR1 DFQATT and CDR2 SNEGSKA (reference sequence). With 6 bases clipped from V and 3 bases from J, the junction kept 4 bases outside the gene matches. This CDR3 region has 14 residues. The DNA for the CDR3 is TGCAGTGCCGGACAGGGGGCAGGTGGAAACACCATATATTTT. Its protein product is CSAGQGAGGNTIYF.

This chain links TRBV11-3 with TRBJ2-4; D is possibly TRBD1 (5 bases). Trimming cost V 3 bases and J 1 base, with 13 bases left between them. The germline CDR1 and CDR2 sequences are SGHNT and YENEEA. CDR3 length: 16 amino acids. CDR3 in amino acids: CASSFQGLAAKNIQYF. CDR3 nucleotides: TGTGCCAGCAGCTTTCAGGGTCTTGCGGCCAAAAACATTCAGTACTTC.

This clonotype was seen a handful of times. This chain joins TRBV24-1 and TRBJ1-2; D is ambiguous. The CDR3 covers 12 residues. Germline CDR1 KGHDR, CDR2 SFDVKD. V gave up 4 bases and J gave up 8 bases, with 10 bases separating them. CDR3 bases: TGTGCCACCAGTGACCCCGCGGTCGGCTACACCTTC. Residues: CATSDPAVGYTF.

Only a few counts were recorded for this clonotype. This sequence joins TRBV20-1 and TRBJ1-1; D uncertain. The CDR3 spans 13 residues. CDR1 DFQATT and CDR2 SNEGSKA come from the germline V gene (reference sequence). V was trimmed by 3 bases and J by 4 bases, leaving 12 bases between them. The CDR3 is CSASPSEFTEAFF. In DNA, the CDR3 is TGCAGTGCTAGCCCATCGGAGTTCACTGAAGCTTTCTTT.

This chain uses TRBV6-2 or TRBV6-3 with TRBJ1-5; D may be TRBD1 (6 bases). Germline CDR1 MNHEY, CDR2 SVGEGT. There are 13 residues in the CDR3. V lost 5 bases and J 6 bases, leaving 11 bases between the germline ends. CDR3 in amino acids: CASSRDKGQPQHF. The CDR3 region has the DNA TGTGCCAGCAGTCGGGACAAGGGTCAGCCCCAGCATTTT.

This clonotype came up a few times. This chain joins TRBV10-3 and TRBJ2-5; TRBD2 aligns across 15 bases. Germline lookup yields CDR1 ENHRY and CDR2 SYGVKD. V lost 5 bases to trimming and J lost 8 bases; unmatched junction nucleotides: 12. The length of the CDR3 is 17 residues. The CDR3 sequence is CAISRTSGGATGGTQYF. CDR3 in DNA: TGTGCCATCAGTAGGACTAGCGGGGGGGCTACCGGGGGAACCCAGTACTTC.

The V and J genes are TRBV7-8 and TRBJ2-5; 7 bases are a match to TRBD1. The V and J ends lost 0 bases and 4 bases, in that order; junction bases with no gene match: 5. CDR1 SGHVS and CDR2 FQNEAQ come from the germline V gene. This CDR3 is 15 amino acids long. Here the CDR3 DNA reads TGTGCCAGCAGCTTAGCCCTAGACAGGGCAGAGACCCAGTACTTC. Its protein product is CASSLALDRAETQYF.

The rearrangement joins TRBV12-3 or TRBV12-4 to TRBJ2-1, with 8 bases fitting TRBD1. J gave up 10 bases and V 1 base, and 6 bases lay outside the gene matches. The CDR3 covers 14 residues. DNA of the CDR3: TGTGCCAGCAGTTTAGGGACAGGGAGGAGGGAGCAGTTCTTC. It translates to CASSLGTGRREQFF.

The chain joins TRBV19 to TRBJ1-4; tentatively, D is TRBD1 (6 bases). The CDR3 runs to 15 residues. Germline V gene sequence: CDR1 LNHDA, CDR2 SQIVND (reference sequence). Trimming shortened V by 7 bases and J by 5 bases, and 17 bases separated the two germline ends. The CDR3 spells CASTFLDSGNEKLFF. CDR3 coding DNA: TGTGCCAGTACATTCCTGGACAGCGGGAATGAAAAACTGTTTTTT.

V is TRBV12-3 or TRBV12-4 and J is TRBJ1-2; 7 positions match TRBD1. The trim removed 5 bases at V and 6 bases at J, leaving 9 bases unmatched. CDR3 length: 14 amino acids. As DNA, the CDR3 is TGTGCCAGCAGTCTACACACAGGGGTGGATGGCTACACCTTC. Its translation is CASSLHTGVDGYTF.

This clonotype was seen a few times. The chain has TRBV2 and TRBJ2-5; no definite D call. V was shortened by 5 bases and J by 4 bases, with 8 bases between the two germline ends. Germline V gene sequence: CDR1 SNHLY, CDR2 FYNNEI. The CDR3 is made up of 12 amino acids. The CDR3 protein is CASSLFRETQYF. The CDR3 DNA reads as TGTGCCAGCAGTTTGTTCCGAGAGACCCAGTACTTC.

The rearrangement uses TRBV15 and TRBJ2-3; D may be TRBD2 (7 bases). This CDR3 has 17 amino acids. CDR1 and CDR2 from the germline V gene are LNHNV and YYDKDF (reference sequence). V lost 2 bases and J 7 bases, leaving 22 bases between the germline ends. The chain's CDR3 is CATSRSGGPNPPHTQYF. The CDR3 bases are TGTGCCACCAGCAGATCCGGGGGGCCGAACCCCCCTCATACGCAGTATTTT.

By share of the sample, this clonotype is large (0.1 to 1%). The CDR3 loop is CASSTTRDTQYF. The CDR3 nucleotides are TGTGCCAGCAGTACAACGAGAGATACGCAGTATTTT. The V gene is TRBV12-3 or TRBV12-4, the J gene TRBJ2-3; D gene ambiguous. CDR3 length: 12 amino acids. The V gene lost 5 bases and the J gene lost 5 bases, with 8 bases spanning the gap.

The chain carries TRBV20-1 and TRBJ1-3; the D gene is possibly TRBD1 (5 bases). Germline lookup yields CDR1 DFQATT and CDR2 SNEGSKA (reference sequence). The ends were cut back, 3 bases at V and 2 bases at J, with 14 bases in the middle. The CDR3 covers 15 residues. CDR3 sequence reads: CSASPRGGTGNTIYF. The CDR3 DNA sequence: TGCAGTGCTAGCCCCCGGGGGGGAACTGGAAACACCATATATTTT.

The chain has TRBV27 and TRBJ1-4; TRBD1 agrees at 8 bases. J lost 3 bases, V lost 6 bases, and 6 bases had no gene match. The CDR3 spans 15 residues. The germline V gene has CDR1 MNHEY and CDR2 SMNVEV (reference sequence). The CDR3 nucleotides are TGTGCCAGCAGGCAACAGGGGGTACCTAATGAAAAACTGTTTTTT. This codes for CASRQQGVPNEKLFF.

CDR3 nucleotide sequence: TGTGCCAGCAATCAGCGGGGGCTGGCTGAGCAGTTCTTC. Encoded protein: CASNQRGLAEQFF. This chain connects TRBV11-1 to TRBJ2-1; 8 nucleotides agree with TRBD2. CDR1 and CDR2 from the germline V gene are SGHAT and FQDESV (reference sequence). V dropped 7 bases and J dropped 9; count of bases not matched to a gene: 8. CDR3 length equals 13 residues.

This clonotype was recorded only once. This sequence joins TRBV11-3 and TRBJ1-2; 7 bases match TRBD1. With 5 bases clipped from V and 0 bases from J, the junction kept 15 bases outside the gene matches. This CDR3 has 18 amino acids. CDR1 is SGHNT, CDR2 YENEEA, per germline. The CDR3 coding sequence is TGTGCCAGCAGCAACCTGGACAGGTGGGAGGGAGCTAACTATGGCTACACCTTC. Translated, it gives CASSNLDRWEGANYGYTF. Full variable domain (rest looked up from reference TRBV11-3 and TRBJ1-2): EAGVVQSPRYKIIEKKQPVAFWCNPISGHNTLYWYLQNLGQGPELLIRYENEEAVDDSQLPKDRFSAERLKGVDSTLKIQPAELGDSAVYLCASSNLDRWEGANYGYTFGSGTRLTVV.

This clonotype was recorded only once. J is TRBJ2-3 and V is TRBV6-1, with a tentative D call TRBD1 (7 bases). CDR1 and CDR2 from the germline V gene are MNHNS and SASEGT. The V gene lost 6 bases and the J gene lost 0 bases, with 13 bases spanning the gap. This CDR3 region has 15 residues. The CDR3 loop is CASSLPGGSTDTQYF. As DNA, the CDR3 is TGTGCCAGCAGCCTCCCAGGGGGGAGCACAGATACGCAGTATTTT.

This clonotype has just a few counts. The rearrangement links TRBV27 to TRBJ2-5; D call uncertain. CDR1 MNHEY and CDR2 SMNVEV come from the germline V gene (reference sequence). Trimming shortened V by 6 bases and J by 2 bases, and 7 bases separated the two germline ends. The CDR3 has 12 amino acids. CDR3 loop: CASRSSQETQYF. CDR3 DNA: TGTGCCAGCAGATCCTCTCAAGAGACCCAGTACTTC.

This clonotype showed up just a few times. The genes are TRBV5-1 and TRBJ1-2; D remains unclear. CDR3 size: 14 residues. Germline V gene sequence: CDR1 SGHRS, CDR2 YFSETQ. Deletions cut 0 bases from V and 0 bases from J, with 6 bases between. CDR3 amino acids: CASSLGPANYGYTF. CDR3 nucleotides: TGCGCCAGCAGCTTGGGGCCAGCTAACTATGGCTACACCTTC.

V usage is TRBV7-9 and J usage is TRBJ2-4, with D possibly TRBD2 on 5 matching bases. CDR3 length: 15 amino acids. V lost 5 bases, J lost 6 bases, and 17 bases lay in between. In germline, CDR1 is SEHNR, CDR2 FQNEAQ (reference sequence). This CDR3 is CASSLTRGERNIQYF. CDR3 in DNA: TGTGCCAGCAGCCTAACACGGGGAGAGCGAAACATTCAGTACTTC.

The sample holds a few counts of this clonotype. The chain joins TRBV24-1 to TRBJ2-7; D is possibly TRBD2 (6 bases). The V end lost 3 bases, the J end lost 5 bases, and 16 bases lay between the germline ends. Germline V gene data show CDR1 as KGHDR and CDR2 as SFDVKD. The CDR3 length is 15 residues. Here the CDR3 DNA reads TGTGCCACCAGTGATCCGTCTGGGGGAGGCCACGAGCAGTACTTC. Residues: CATSDPSGGGHEQYF.

The chain has TRBV12-3 or TRBV12-4 and TRBJ2-3; a weak D match, TRBD2 (6 bases). The CDR3 runs to 17 residues. V was clipped by 6 bases and J by 2 bases, with 21 bases between them. The CDR3 region has the DNA TGTGCCAGCAGACCAACCCTAGGGCGGGGCTTCACAGATACGCAGTATTTT. Amino acid sequence: CASRPTLGRGFTDTQYF.

This clonotype was picked up a small number of times. The rearrangement joins TRBV12-3 or TRBV12-4 to TRBJ2-5, with 7 positions matching TRBD2. This CDR3 is built from 15 residues. V shed 3 bases, J shed 2 bases, and the junction held 6 bases outside the gene matches. The CDR3 sequence is CASSLGGGDQETQYF. CDR3 sequence (DNA): TGTGCCAGCAGTTTGGGCGGGGGAGATCAAGAGACCCAGTACTTC.

The rearrangement links TRBV24-1 to TRBJ1-1; 8 bases agree with TRBD1. The junction had 6 bases not matched to a gene; V was cut back by 3 bases and J by 1 base. The CDR3 runs to 16 residues. Germline V gene sequence: CDR1 KGHDR, CDR2 SFDVKD. This CDR3 reads CATSDAGGAKNTEAFF. CDR3 nucleotide sequence: TGTGCCACCAGTGATGCAGGGGGCGCGAAGAACACTGAAGCTTTCTTT.

The chain recombines TRBV5-1 with TRBJ1-2; 7 bases are a match to TRBD1. After removal of 1 base from V and 2 bases from J, the junction contained 5 bases not matched to a gene. The CDR3 spans 15 residues. Germline CDR1 and CDR2: SGHRS and YFSETQ. CDR3 coding DNA: TGCGCCAGCAGCTTGCCAGTGACAGGGAACTATGGCTACACCTTC. Protein: CASSLPVTGNYGYTF.

This clonotype was counted between two and nine times. This sequence joins TRBV7-2 and TRBJ2-1, with D tentatively TRBD1 (5 bases). The V end was cut by 5 bases, the J end by 12 bases, with 17 bases between. Germline CDR1 reads SGHTA; CDR2 reads FQGNSA. CDR3 size: 13 residues. CDR3 sequence reads: CASSELGALRQFF. The DNA of the CDR3 is TGTGCCAGCAGCGAGTTAGGGGCCTTGCGGCAGTTCTTC.

A few counts support this clonotype. The V and J genes are TRBV6-1 and TRBJ1-1, with D tentatively TRBD1 (5 bases). Between the trimmed V and J ends, which lost 1 base and 1 base, there was a span of 10 bases. There are 15 residues in the CDR3. Germline V lookup: CDR1 MNHNS, CDR2 SASEGT. The CDR3 bases are TGTGCCAGCAGTGAAGTCGGGACGTCGAACACTGAAGCTTTCTTT. It translates to CASSEVGTSNTEAFF.

The chain recombines TRBV5-6 with TRBJ2-2; 10 bases are shared with TRBD2. The junction had 9 bases not matched to a gene; V was cut back by 4 bases and J by 6 bases. The length of the CDR3 is 16 residues. Germline lookup yields CDR1 SGHDT and CDR2 YYEEEE. The DNA for the CDR3 is TGTGCCAGCAGCGTCCGACTAGCGGGTAGGGCCGGGGAGCTGTTTTTT. This gives the protein CASSVRLAGRAGELFF.

This clonotype came up a few times. The rearrangement links TRBV10-3 to TRBJ1-5; 11 bases fit TRBD1. Germline trimming cut 2 bases from V and 7 bases from J; bases unmatched to any gene: 7. CDR3 length equals 16 residues. Germline V gene lookup returns CDR1 ENHRY and CDR2 SYGVKD. CDR3 DNA sequence: TGTGCCATCAGTGAGGGCGGGACAGGGGGTGGGCAGCCCCAGCATTTT. Its protein product is CAISEGGTGGGQPQHF.

The chain recombines TRBV10-3 with TRBJ1-5; D is unresolved. This CDR3 has 15 amino acids. Deletions cut 3 bases from V and 0 bases from J, with 9 bases between. Germline CDR1 and CDR2: ENHRY and SYGVKD. The CDR3 protein is CAISDLGNSNQPQHF. The CDR3, as DNA: TGTGCCATCAGTGATCTTGGGAATAGCAATCAGCCCCAGCATTTT.

This clonotype was detected a few times. This rearrangement joins TRBV11-2 to TRBJ1-6; D unresolved. The CDR3 is made up of 13 amino acids. V dropped 2 bases and J dropped 8 bases, with 7 bases sitting between them. Per the germline V gene, CDR1 is SGHAT and CDR2 is FQNNGV. The CDR3 spells CASSLHRDSPLHF. DNA of the CDR3: TGTGCCAGCAGCTTACACAGAGATTCACCCCTCCACTTT.